The rows below give T cell receptor beta chains drawn from one sample of a study of graft-versus-host responses after intestinal transplantation. Libraries were prepared by immunoSEQ multiplex PCR; TCRdb keeps only in-frame clonotypes and omits some of them. The profile covers about 60,000 clones, with around 90% appearing a single time and more than 1.5% taken by the ten largest. This specimen was ileum tissue, taken around 350 days after transplant. The receptors stem from a human patient who received an intestinal transplant, so some T cells may come from the graft donor. Each CDR3 is given with its conserved first and last residue. Each record gives: CDR3 protein, CDR3 DNA, D gene, V gene, J gene, clone size. A D gene is named only where the DNA matches it firmly. Not every row has a clone size; where given, it reads once, few, many or a size class.

CDR3aa: CACIAGGSYEQYF
CDR3nt: TGTGCCTGTATAGCGGGGGGCTCCTACGAGCAGTACTTC
d_gene: TRBD2
v_gene: TRBV30
j_gene: TRBJ2-7
abundance: NA

CDR3aa: CASSPGGVRMYEQYF
CDR3nt: TGTGCCAGCAGCCCCGGGGGGGTCAGGATGTACGAGCAGTACTTC
d_gene: TRBD2
v_gene: TRBV7-6
j_gene: TRBJ2-7
abundance: NA

CDR3aa: CASSLTGGSTGELFF
CDR3nt: TGTGCCAGCAGCTTGACAGGGGGAAGCACCGGGGAGCTGTTTTTT
d_gene: TRBD1
v_gene: TRBV9
j_gene: TRBJ2-2
abundance: NA

CDR3aa: CASSPSGGGTEAFF
CDR3nt: TGTGCCAGCTCACCATCGGGGGGGGGCACTGAAGCTTTCTTT
d_gene: NA
v_gene: TRBV18
j_gene: TRBJ1-1
abundance: NA

CDR3aa: CASSYSRTAHYGYTF
CDR3nt: TGTGCCAGCAGTTACTCGAGGACAGCCCACTATGGCTACACCTTC
d_gene: NA
v_gene: TRBV6-5
j_gene: TRBJ1-2
abundance: few

CDR3aa: CASSLGGANTGELFF
CDR3nt: TGCGCCAGCAGCCTGGGAGGGGCAAACACCGGGGAGCTGTTTTTT
d_gene: TRBD2
v_gene: TRBV5-1
j_gene: TRBJ2-2
abundance: NA

CDR3aa: CASSWTGDNYGYTF
CDR3nt: TGTGCCAGTAGCTGGACAGGGGACAACTATGGCTACACCTTC
d_gene: TRBD1
v_gene: TRBV19
j_gene: TRBJ1-2
abundance: NA

CDR3aa: CASNRVYNEQFF
CDR3nt: TGTGCCAGCAATCGTGTGTACAATGAGCAGTTCTTC
d_gene: NA
v_gene: TRBV28
j_gene: TRBJ2-1
abundance: NA

CDR3aa: CASSPVTGTAPFF
CDR3nt: TGTGCCAGCAGCCCCGTAACCGGGACTGCTCCTTTCTTC
d_gene: NA
v_gene: TRBV7-3
j_gene: TRBJ2-1
abundance: NA

CDR3aa: CASSIDLLGSGLKAFF
CDR3nt: TGTGCCAGTAGTATAGATCTATTAGGTTCGGGGCTCAAAGCTTTCTTT
d_gene: NA
v_gene: TRBV19
j_gene: TRBJ1-1
abundance: NA

CDR3aa: CAWKPDFRTDTQYF
CDR3nt: TGTGCCTGGAAACCGGATTTCCGCACAGATACGCAGTATTTT
d_gene: NA
v_gene: TRBV30
j_gene: TRBJ2-3
abundance: NA

CDR3aa: CASSLRDRYEQYF
CDR3nt: TGTGCCAGCAGTCTCCGGGACAGGTACGAGCAGTACTTC
d_gene: TRBD1
v_gene: TRBV27
j_gene: TRBJ2-7
abundance: NA

CDR3aa: CASSVGRRGQETQYF
CDR3nt: TGTGCCAGCAGCGTAGGGAGGCGGGGTCAAGAGACCCAGTACTTC
d_gene: NA
v_gene: TRBV25-1
j_gene: TRBJ2-5
abundance: NA

CDR3aa: CASSLVGNTEAFF
CDR3nt: TGTGCCAGCAGCTTAGTAGGGAACACTGAAGCTTTCTTT
d_gene: NA
v_gene: TRBV7-2
j_gene: TRBJ1-1
abundance: NA

CDR3aa: CAGGGTGSYGYTF
CDR3nt: TGTGCAGGAGGGGGGACTGGGAGTTATGGCTACACCTTC
d_gene: NA
v_gene: TRBV7-9
j_gene: TRBJ1-2
abundance: NA

CDR3aa: CASSSLDKGTDTQYF
CDR3nt: TGTGCCAGCAGCAGCCTTGATAAAGGAACAGATACGCAGTATTTT
d_gene: NA
v_gene: TRBV28
j_gene: TRBJ2-3
abundance: NA

CDR3aa: CASEGNTEAFF
CDR3nt: TGTGCCAGTGAGGGGAACACTGAAGCTTTCTTT
d_gene: NA
v_gene: TRBV6-1
j_gene: TRBJ1-1
abundance: NA

CDR3aa: CASSVSGRINEQYF
CDR3nt: TGTGCCAGCAGTGTTAGCGGGAGAATCAACGAGCAGTACTTC
d_gene: TRBD2
v_gene: TRBV2
j_gene: TRBJ2-7
abundance: NA

CDR3aa: CASSPNPGPYEQYF
CDR3nt: TGTGCCAGCAGTCCTAACCCAGGGCCCTACGAGCAGTACTTC
d_gene: NA
v_gene: TRBV6-5
j_gene: TRBJ2-7
abundance: NA

CDR3aa: CSVESTGNYEQYF
CDR3nt: TGCAGCGTTGAGTCGACAGGGAACTACGAGCAGTACTTC
d_gene: TRBD1
v_gene: TRBV29-1
j_gene: TRBJ2-7
abundance: NA

CDR3aa: CASSLGQGSGNTIYF
CDR3nt: TGTGCCAGCAGCTTGGGCCAGGGGTCTGGAAACACCATATATTTT
d_gene: NA
v_gene: TRBV7-7
j_gene: TRBJ1-3
abundance: NA

CDR3aa: CASSPFQDGQGTQYF
CDR3nt: TGTGCCAGCTCACCTTTCCAGGACGGACAAGGGACCCAGTACTTC
d_gene: NA
v_gene: TRBV18
j_gene: TRBJ2-5
abundance: NA

CDR3aa: CASSLGLQADTQYF
CDR3nt: TGTGCTAGCAGCTTAGGATTACAGGCAGATACGCAGTATTTT
d_gene: NA
v_gene: TRBV7-7
j_gene: TRBJ2-3
abundance: once

CDR3aa: CASSEQGDYNEQFF
CDR3nt: TGTGCCAGCAGTGAACAAGGGGACTACAATGAGCAGTTCTTC
d_gene: NA
v_gene: TRBV6-1
j_gene: TRBJ2-1
abundance: NA

CDR3aa: CASSLSGRTDTQYF
CDR3nt: TGTGCCAGCAGCTTGTCGGGGAGAACAGATACGCAGTATTTT
d_gene: NA
v_gene: TRBV11-2
j_gene: TRBJ2-3
abundance: NA

CDR3aa: CASSRSGVGTGELFF
CDR3nt: TGTGCCAGCAGCCGCAGCGGGGTGGGGACCGGGGAGCTGTTTTTT
d_gene: TRBD2
v_gene: TRBV6-5
j_gene: TRBJ2-2
abundance: NA

CDR3aa: CASSGGPGEGETQYF
CDR3nt: TGTGCCAGCAGCGGAGGCCCAGGGGAGGGGGAGACCCAGTACTTC
d_gene: NA
v_gene: TRBV9
j_gene: TRBJ2-5
abundance: NA

CDR3aa: CASSILAGIMDEQFF
CDR3nt: TGTGCCAGTAGTATCCTAGCGGGGATAATGGATGAGCAGTTCTTC
d_gene: TRBD2
v_gene: TRBV19
j_gene: TRBJ2-1
abundance: NA

CDR3aa: CASSAPGQPYTIYF
CDR3nt: TGTGCCAGCAGCGCCCCGGGACAGCCGTACACCATATATTTT
d_gene: TRBD1
v_gene: TRBV9
j_gene: TRBJ1-3
abundance: NA

CDR3aa: CASSVVGGSLHEQYF
CDR3nt: TGTGCCAGCAGCGTAGTTGGCGGGAGTCTCCACGAGCAGTACTTC
d_gene: TRBD2
v_gene: TRBV9
j_gene: TRBJ2-7
abundance: NA